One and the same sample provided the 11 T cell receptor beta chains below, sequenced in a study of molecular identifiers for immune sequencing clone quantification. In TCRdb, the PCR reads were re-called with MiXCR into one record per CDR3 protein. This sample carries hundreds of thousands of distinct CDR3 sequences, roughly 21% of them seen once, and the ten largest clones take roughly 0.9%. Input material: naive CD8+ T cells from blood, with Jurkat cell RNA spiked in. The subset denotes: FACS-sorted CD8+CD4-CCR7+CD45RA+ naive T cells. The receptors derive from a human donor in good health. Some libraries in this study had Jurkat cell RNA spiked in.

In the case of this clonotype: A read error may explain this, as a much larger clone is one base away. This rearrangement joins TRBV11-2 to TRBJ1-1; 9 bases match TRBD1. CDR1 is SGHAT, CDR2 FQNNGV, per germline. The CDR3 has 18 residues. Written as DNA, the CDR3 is TGTGCCGGCAGCTTAGATGCGACCGGGACAGGGTTTTACACTGAAGCTTTCTTT. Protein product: CAGSLDATGTGFYTEAFF.

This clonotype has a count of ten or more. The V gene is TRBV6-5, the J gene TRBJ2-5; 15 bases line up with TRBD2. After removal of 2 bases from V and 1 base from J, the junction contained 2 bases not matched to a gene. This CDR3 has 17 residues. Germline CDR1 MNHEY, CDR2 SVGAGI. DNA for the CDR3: TGTGCCAGCAGTTACCCGGGACTAGCGGGGGGCCAAGAGACCCAGTACTTC. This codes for CASSYPGLAGGQETQYF.

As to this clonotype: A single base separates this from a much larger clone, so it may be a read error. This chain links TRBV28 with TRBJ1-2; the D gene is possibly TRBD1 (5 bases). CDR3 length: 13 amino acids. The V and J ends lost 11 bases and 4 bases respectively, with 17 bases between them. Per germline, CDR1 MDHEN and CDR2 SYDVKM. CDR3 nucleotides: TGTGCCGGCGTTGGCAGGGCACCCTATGGCTACACCTTC. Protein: CAGVGRAPYGYTF.

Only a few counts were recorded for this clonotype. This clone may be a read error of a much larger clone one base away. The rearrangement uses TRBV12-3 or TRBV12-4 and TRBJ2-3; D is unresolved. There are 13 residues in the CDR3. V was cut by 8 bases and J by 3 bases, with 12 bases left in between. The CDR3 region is CASGVILTDTQYF. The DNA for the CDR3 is TGTGCCAGCGGCGTAATTTTAACAGATACGCAGTATTTT.

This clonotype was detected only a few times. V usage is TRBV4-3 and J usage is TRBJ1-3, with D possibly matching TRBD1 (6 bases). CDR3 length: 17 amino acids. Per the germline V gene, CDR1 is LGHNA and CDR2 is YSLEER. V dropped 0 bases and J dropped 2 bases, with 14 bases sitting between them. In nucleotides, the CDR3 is TGCGCCAGCAGCCAAGATAGAGGCAGGGGAGCTGGAAACACCATATATTTT. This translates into CASSQDRGRGAGNTIYF.

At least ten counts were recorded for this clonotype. As DNA, the CDR3 is TGTGCCAGCAGCCACGGCACCGGGACAGAACGACAAGATACGCAGTATTTT. It encodes CASSHGTGTERQDTQYF. The genes are TRBV7-9 and TRBJ2-3; 7 bases are a match to TRBD1. This CDR3 has 17 residues. Germline V CDR1 and CDR2: SEHNR, FQNEAQ (reference sequence). The V segment lost 5 bases and the J segment 5 bases; nucleotides outside the gene matches: 16.

DNA for the CDR3: TGTGCCAGTCGCGGCAAAGCAATGTGGAAACTGTTTTTT. Translating gives CASRGKAMWKLFF. V and J are TRBV28 and TRBJ1-4, with D uncertain. The CDR3 totals 13 residues. CDR1 and CDR2 (germline): MDHEN, SYDVKM. Trimming shortened V by 9 bases and J by 11 bases, and 19 bases separated the two germline ends.

DNA of the CDR3: TGTGCCAGCAATCCGCAGGGGTCTTACGAGCAGTACTTC. Its translation: CASNPQGSYEQYF. This chain uses TRBV5-3 with TRBJ2-7; D may be TRBD1 (6 bases). TRBV5-3 is designated an ORF whose function remains uncertain. The ends were cut back, 8 bases at V and 4 bases at J, with 16 bases in the middle. The CDR3 length is 13 residues.

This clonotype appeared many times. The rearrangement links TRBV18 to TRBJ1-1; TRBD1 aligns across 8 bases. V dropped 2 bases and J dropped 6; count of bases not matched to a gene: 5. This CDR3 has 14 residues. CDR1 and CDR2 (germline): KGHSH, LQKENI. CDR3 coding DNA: TGTGCCAGCTCACCAAGTGACAGGGGCCCTGAAGCTTTCTTT. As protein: CASSPSDRGPEAFF.

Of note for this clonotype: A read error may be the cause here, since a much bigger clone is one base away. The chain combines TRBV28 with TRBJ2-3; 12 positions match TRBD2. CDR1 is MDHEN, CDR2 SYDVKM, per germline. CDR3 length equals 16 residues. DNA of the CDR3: TGTGCCAGCAGTTTACTAGCGGGAGGGCTAGCAGATACGCAGTGTTTT. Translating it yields CASSLLAGGLADTQCF.

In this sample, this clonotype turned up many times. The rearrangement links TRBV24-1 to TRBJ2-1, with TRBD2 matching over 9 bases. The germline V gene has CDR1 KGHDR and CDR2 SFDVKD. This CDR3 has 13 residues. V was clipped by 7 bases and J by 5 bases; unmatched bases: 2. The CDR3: CATRTSGNNEQFF. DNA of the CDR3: TGTGCCACCAGGACTAGCGGAAACAATGAGCAGTTCTTC.